This entry is about one T cell receptor beta chain. Antigen unknown. This sample stems from a study of CXCR3-negative and CXCR3-positive naive CD8 T cells. 5' RACE that incorporated UMI labels was used to prepare the TRB cDNA libraries. Reprocessing the 5' RACE reads, TCRdb reports a single entry for every CDR3 protein and omits DNA. The data show 100,000 to 150,000 distinct CDR3 sequences, and the top ten clones hold approximately 0.3%. CDR1 and CDR2 (germline): DFQATT, SNEGSKA (reference sequence). This CDR3 is 13 amino acids long. General observations from the study: Memory CD8+ cells showed much lower diversity, while both naive subsets were comparably high.

Material: naive CXCR3- CD8+ T cells from blood. Subset defined: CD45RO-CCR7+CD27+CD95- naive CD8+ T cells lacking CXCR3 (TNR3-). The receptor was derived from a human donor in good health. Some clones in this sample may be carry-over from other donors' samples. V gene TRBV20-1 combines with J gene TRBJ2-7; without DNA, the TCRdb call of TRBD2 cannot be checked. The CDR3 is CSATAVGSYEQYF.